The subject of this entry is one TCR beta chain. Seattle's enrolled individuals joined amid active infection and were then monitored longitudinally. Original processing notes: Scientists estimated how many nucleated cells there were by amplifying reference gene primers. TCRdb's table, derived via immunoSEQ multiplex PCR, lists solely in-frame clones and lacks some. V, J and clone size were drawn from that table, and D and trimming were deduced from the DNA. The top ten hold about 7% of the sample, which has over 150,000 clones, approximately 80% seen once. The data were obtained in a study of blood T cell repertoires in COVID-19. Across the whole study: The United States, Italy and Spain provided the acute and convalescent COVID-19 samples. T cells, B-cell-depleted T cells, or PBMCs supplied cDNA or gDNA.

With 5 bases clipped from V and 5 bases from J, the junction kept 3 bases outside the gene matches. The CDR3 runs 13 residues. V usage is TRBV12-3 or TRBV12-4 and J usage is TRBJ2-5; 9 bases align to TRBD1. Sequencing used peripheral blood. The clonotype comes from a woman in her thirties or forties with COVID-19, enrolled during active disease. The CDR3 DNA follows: TGTGCCAGCAGTCTTGACAGGGGGGAGACCCAGTACTTC. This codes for CASSLDRGETQYF.